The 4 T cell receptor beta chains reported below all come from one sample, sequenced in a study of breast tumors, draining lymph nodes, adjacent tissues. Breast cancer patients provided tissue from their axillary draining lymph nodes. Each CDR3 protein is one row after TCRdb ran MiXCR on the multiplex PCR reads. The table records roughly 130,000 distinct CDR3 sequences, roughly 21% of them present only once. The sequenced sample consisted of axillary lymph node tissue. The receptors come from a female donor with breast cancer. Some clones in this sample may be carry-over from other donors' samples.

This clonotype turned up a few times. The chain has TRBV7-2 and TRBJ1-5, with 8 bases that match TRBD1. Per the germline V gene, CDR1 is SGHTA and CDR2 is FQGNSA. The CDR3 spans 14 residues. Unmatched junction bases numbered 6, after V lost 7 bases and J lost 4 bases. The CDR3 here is CASKGRGLNQPQHF. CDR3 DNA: TGTGCCAGCAAAGGCAGGGGGCTGAATCAGCCCCAGCATTTT.

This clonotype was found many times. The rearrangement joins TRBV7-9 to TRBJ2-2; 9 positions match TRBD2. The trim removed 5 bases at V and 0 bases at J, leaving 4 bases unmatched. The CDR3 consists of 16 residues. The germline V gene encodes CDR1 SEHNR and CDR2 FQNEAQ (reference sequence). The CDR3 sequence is CASSTLAGTNTGELFF. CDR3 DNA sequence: TGTGCCAGCAGCACCCTAGCGGGGACGAACACCGGGGAGCTGTTTTTT.

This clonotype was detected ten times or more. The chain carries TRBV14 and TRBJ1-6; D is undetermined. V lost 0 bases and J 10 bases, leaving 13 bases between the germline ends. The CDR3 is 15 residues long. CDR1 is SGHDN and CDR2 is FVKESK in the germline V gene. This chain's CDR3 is CASSQDATRLSPLHF. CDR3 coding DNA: TGTGCCAGCAGCCAAGATGCGACCAGGCTCTCACCCCTCCACTTT. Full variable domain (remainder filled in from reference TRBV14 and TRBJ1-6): EAGVTQFPSHSVIEKGQTVTLRCDPISGHDNLYWYRRVMGKEIKFLLHFVKESKQDESGMPNNRFLAERTGGTYSTLKVQPAELEDSGVYFCASSQDATRLSPLHFGNGTRLTVT.

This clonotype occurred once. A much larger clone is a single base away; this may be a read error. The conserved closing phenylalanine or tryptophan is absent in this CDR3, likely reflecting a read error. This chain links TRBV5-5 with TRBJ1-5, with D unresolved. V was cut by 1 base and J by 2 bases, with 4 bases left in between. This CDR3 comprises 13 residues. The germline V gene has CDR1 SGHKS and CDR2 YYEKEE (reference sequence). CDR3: CASSLRGNQPQHL. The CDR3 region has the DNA TGTGCCAGCAGCTTGCGTGGCAATCAGCCCCAGCATCTT.